The T cell receptor beta chain described here comes from a study of blood T cell repertoires in COVID-19. CDR3 length: 14 residues. CDR1 is SGHNT and CDR2 is YYREEE in the germline V gene (reference sequence). V was cut by 3 bases and J by 7 bases, with 13 bases left in between. Repertoires were generated with immunoSEQ multiplex PCR, while TCRdb's copy carries only in-frame clones and drops some. Altogether 110,000 or so clones are present, around four fifths being singletons, with the ten largest covering about 8.5%. Specimen: peripheral blood. The chain links TRBV5-4 to TRBJ1-4; D is perhaps TRBD1 (5 bases). The receptor was isolated from a woman in her thirties or forties with acute or convalescent COVID-19. The CDR3 DNA is TGTGCCAGCAGCTCAGTTTCGACAGTTGAAAAACTGTTTTTT. Translation: CASSSVSTVEKLFF.